This T cell receptor beta chain appears in the sequencing data of a study of vaccination and CD4 T cells after COVID-19. Background on the study: Convalescent participants consisted of six males and four females, two being Hispanic. The post-vaccine samples came a median approximately 72 days after dose two (range 14 to 241).

The study sequenced cultured CD4+ T cell DNA using the Oncomine TCR Beta short-read assay. TCRdb analysed the PCR reads with MiXCR anew, one entry per CDR3 protein. In the table there are some 22,000 distinct CDR3 sequences, roughly 60% of which are singletons. V dropped 6 bases and J dropped 9; count of bases not matched to a gene: 7. The CDR3 length is 13 residues. Sample treatment: approximately 9-day PBMC culture with coronavirus spike peptide pools or control peptides (ViraFEST assay). ViraFEST grew antigen-specific T cells using peptide pools, then sequenced TCRs. Healthy vaccine recipients tested negative for nucleocapsid antibodies before and after vaccination, so had no prior SARS-CoV-2 infection. Concerning this clonotype: The antigen remains undetermined.

Source: CD4+ T cells from blood, cultured in vitro, taken before SARS-CoV-2 vaccination. The rearrangement links TRBV12-3 or TRBV12-4 to TRBJ2-5, with 10 bases matching TRBD1. The origin of this receptor is a human donor who received a COVID-19 vaccine. In DNA form, the CDR3 reads TGTGCCAGCAGGGGGACAGGGGATTGGGCCCAGTACTTC. Its protein product is CASRGTGDWAQYF.